The 17 T cell receptor beta chains listed next were all sequenced from one sample in a study of Ad26.COV2.S vaccination and SARS-CoV-2 variants. Produced via immunoSEQ multiplex PCR; TCRdb's table is partial and in-frame only. Altogether roughly 400,000 clones are present, about nine tenths being singletons, with the ten largest covering approximately 4.5%. Treatment here: approximately 18 received Ad26.COV2.S at low or high dose, single or two shots; roughly five received placebo; per-sample allocation not given. Day 63 following the first vaccine or placebo injection was when the samples were taken. Material: peripheral blood, obtained in a trial of Ad26.COV2.S vaccine versus placebo. The source is a person aged 18-65 years who received the Ad26.COV2.S COVID-19 vaccine or a placebo.

The chain employs TRBV6-1 and TRBJ2-5, with D unresolved. The CDR3 covers 13 residues. V was clipped by 2 bases and J by 5 bases, with 9 bases between them. Germline CDR1 and CDR2: MNHNS and SASEGT. CDR3 protein: CASSEPGTETQYF. DNA of the CDR3: TGTGCCAGCAGTGAACCGGGTACGGAGACCCAGTACTTC.

The chain recombines TRBV9 with TRBJ1-1; tentatively, D is TRBD1 (6 bases). V was trimmed by 3 bases and J by 2 bases, leaving 17 bases between them. Germline V gene lookup returns CDR1 SGDLS and CDR2 YYNGEE. The CDR3 is made up of 16 amino acids. CDR3 sequence: CASSATRGGGNTEAFF. The CDR3 DNA is TGTGCCAGCAGCGCAACCAGGGGCGGGGGAAACACTGAAGCTTTCTTT. Variable domain in full (rest from reference TRBV9 and TRBJ1-1): DSGVTQTPKHLITATGQRVTLRCSPRSGDLSVYWYQQSLDQGLQFLIQYYNGEERAKGNILERFSAQQFPDLHSELNLSSLELGDSALYFCASSATRGGGNTEAFFGQGTRLTVV.

The CDR3 coding sequence is TGTGCCAGCAGCTTAGTAGGCGGGAGGACCAATGAGCAGTTCTTC. This encodes CASSLVGGRTNEQFF. The chain couples TRBV7-8 to TRBJ2-1; the match to TRBD2 covers 8 bases. Per germline, CDR1 SGHVS and CDR2 FQNEAQ. The junction had 5 bases not matched to a gene; V was cut back by 1 base and J by 6 bases. This CDR3 has 15 residues. Together with reference TRBV7-8 and TRBJ2-1, the CDR3 gives the full variable domain: GAGVSQSPRYKVAKRGQDVALRCDPISGHVSLFWYQQALGQGPEFLTYFQNEAQLDKSGLPSDRFFAERPEGSVSTLKIQRTQQEDSAVYLCASSLVGGRTNEQFFGPGTRLTVL.

This clone was seen only once. This chain joins TRBV19 and TRBJ1-2; D not resolved. This CDR3 has 13 amino acids. Trimming cost V 0 bases and J 3 bases, with 5 bases left between them. CDR1 is LNHDA, CDR2 SQIVND, per germline (reference sequence). The CDR3 bases are TGTGCCAGTAGTATAGATCGTCACTATGGCTACACCTTC. Amino acid sequence: CASSIDRHYGYTF. Based on the CDR3 plus reference TRBV19 and TRBJ1-2, the full variable domain is DGGITQSPKYLFRKEGQNVTLSCEQNLNHDAMYWYRQDPGQGLRLIYYSQIVNDFQKGDIAEGYSVSREKKESFPLTVTSAQKNPTAFYLCASSIDRHYGYTFGSGTRLTVV.

This chain connects TRBV7-3 to TRBJ2-7; 9 bases are a match to TRBD1. This CDR3 has 15 residues. The trim removed 0 bases at V and 7 bases at J, leaving 7 bases unmatched. The germline V gene has CDR1 SGHTA and CDR2 FQGTGA. CDR3 loop: CASSLTMGQGVEQYF. In nucleotides, the CDR3 is TGTGCCAGCAGCTTAACGATGGGACAGGGCGTGGAGCAGTACTTC.

J is TRBJ2-3 and V is TRBV7-2; TRBD1 or TRBD2 may be the D gene (7 bases each). CDR1 SGHTA and CDR2 FQGNSA come from the germline V gene. Trimming removed 0 bases from V and 0 bases from J, with 28 bases in between. The CDR3 is made up of 22 amino acids. For the CDR3, the DNA is TGTGCCAGCAGCTTAGCGTATCAGGGGGTTGGCGGGAGAACCACTAGCACAGATACGCAGTATTTT. It is translated as CASSLAYQGVGGRTTSTDTQYF.

The chain employs TRBV11-2 and TRBJ1-1; 12 bases map to TRBD1. J lost 5 bases, V lost 2 bases, and 12 bases had no gene match. Germline V gives CDR1 SGHAT, CDR2 FQNNGV. This CDR3 contains 18 residues. CDR3 DNA: TGTGCCAGCAGCTTAACGGTCGGGACAGGGGGCGAAGGTACTGAAGCTTTCTTT. It is translated as CASSLTVGTGGEGTEAFF. Complete variable domain (other parts from reference TRBV11-2 and TRBJ1-1): EAGVAQSPRYKIIEKRQSVAFWCNPISGHATLYWYQQILGQGPKLLIQFQNNGVVDDSQLPKDRFSAERLKGVDSTLKIQPAKLEDSAVYLCASSLTVGTGGEGTEAFFGQGTRLTVV.

V usage is TRBV5-1 and J usage is TRBJ2-2; D unclear. The CDR3 is made up of 17 amino acids. CDR1 and CDR2 (germline): SGHRS, YFSETQ. V was clipped by 0 bases and J by 1 base, with 13 bases between them. CDR3 region: CASSLEPQVMNTGELFF. The CDR3, as DNA: TGCGCCAGCAGCTTGGAGCCCCAGGTCATGAACACCGGGGAGCTGTTTTTT.

This rearrangement joins TRBV14 to TRBJ1-2; D remains ambiguous. CDR1 is SGHDN and CDR2 is FVKESK in the germline V gene. The CDR3 loop spans 15 amino acids. Trimming pared 3 bases from V and 0 bases from J, leaving 11 bases between. CDR3 sequence (DNA): TGTGCCAGCAGCCACCGGGCACGGTCTAACTATGGCTACACCTTC. This gives the protein CASSHRARSNYGYTF. The whole variable domain, remainder taken from reference TRBV14 and TRBJ1-2, is EAGVTQFPSHSVIEKGQTVTLRCDPISGHDNLYWYRRVMGKEIKFLLHFVKESKQDESGMPNNRFLAERTGGTYSTLKVQPAELEDSGVYFCASSHRARSNYGYTFGSGTRLTVV.

The CDR3 here is CASSALGRGGSYNEQFF. CDR3 sequence (DNA): TGTGCCAGCAGCGCCCTTGGCCGGGGGGGCTCCTACAATGAGCAGTTCTTC. V usage is TRBV13 and J usage is TRBJ2-1; 8 nucleotides match TRBD2. Germline lookup yields CDR1 PRHDT and CDR2 FYEKMQ (reference sequence). V shed 5 bases, J shed 0 bases, and the junction held 9 bases outside the gene matches. The CDR3 length is 17 residues.

This chain uses TRBV27 with TRBJ1-1; perhaps TRBD1 as D (6 bases). The germline V and J ends were trimmed by 6 bases and 5 bases, with 19 bases remaining between them. The CDR3 sequence is 15 residues long. Germline V gene sequence: CDR1 MNHEY, CDR2 SMNVEV (reference sequence). The CDR3 region is CASSPRGGLGTEAFF. In nucleotides, the CDR3 is TGTGCCAGCAGCCCCCGGGGGGGGCTAGGGACTGAAGCTTTCTTT.

This chain uses TRBV6-5 with TRBJ1-2, with no clear D. Germline loops: CDR1 MNHEY, CDR2 SVGAGI. V dropped 7 bases and J dropped 1 base, with 16 bases sitting between them. This CDR3 region has 15 residues. The CDR3, as DNA: TGTGCCAGCATAAATCTTTCGGGAGTTAACTATGGCTACACCTTC. Amino acid sequence: CASINLSGVNYGYTF.

The chain is built from TRBV13 and TRBJ2-3; 8 nucleotides line up with TRBD2. After removal of 0 bases from V and 3 bases from J, the junction contained 5 bases not matched to a gene. The CDR3 has 16 residues. CDR1 PRHDT and CDR2 FYEKMQ come from the germline V gene (reference sequence). This chain's CDR3 is CASSLGSGRGTDTQYF. The CDR3, as DNA: TGTGCCAGCAGCTTAGGGAGCGGGAGAGGTACAGATACGCAGTATTTT.

The genes are TRBV4-3 and TRBJ2-3; 8 nucleotides match TRBD2. After removal of 0 bases from V and 0 bases from J, the junction contained 5 bases not matched to a gene. The CDR3 covers 17 residues. CDR1 and CDR2 (germline): LGHNA, YSLEER. For the CDR3, the DNA is TGCGCCAGCAGCCAAGAGGAGCGGGGGTTTAGCACAGATACGCAGTATTTT. Amino acids: CASSQEERGFSTDTQYF.

This chain uses TRBV28 with TRBJ2-7; no clear D gene. V was pared by 7 bases and J by 4 bases, with 11 bases between. CDR3 length: 12 residues. Germline V CDR1 and CDR2: MDHEN, SYDVKM. The CDR3 loop reads CASTNGHYEQYF. CDR3 DNA: TGTGCCAGCACTAACGGGCATTACGAGCAGTACTTC. Drawing the rest from reference TRBV28 and TRBJ2-7, the complete variable domain is DVKVTQSSRYLVKRTGEKVFLECVQDMDHENMFWYRQDPGLGLRLIYFSYDVKMKEKGDIPEGYSVSREKKERFSLILESASTNQTSMYLCASTNGHYEQYFGPGTRLTVT.

This clone was seen a single time. An end of the junction does not agree with germline; a read error may underlie this. The chain employs TRBV6-2 or TRBV6-3 and TRBJ2-1; 8 bases match TRBD2. The CDR3 sequence is 13 residues long. Germline assignment: CDR1 MNHEY and CDR2 SVGEGT. The CDR3 bases are TGTGCCAGCAGCCCCCCTACTAGCGGCGGGAGAATCTTC. It translates to CASSPPTSGGRIF.

This clone was observed a single time. The chain has TRBV10-2 and TRBJ2-7, with 8 bases identical to TRBD2. Germline V gene lookup returns CDR1 WSHSY and CDR2 SAAADI. The CDR3 is 17 residues long. J was trimmed by 0 bases and V by 2 bases; bases with no gene match: 9. CDR3 coding DNA: TGCGCCAGCAGTGAGCTACAGACTAGCGAGAGCTCCTACGAGCAGTACTTC. It translates to CASSELQTSESSYEQYF.